This TCR beta chain was obtained from a study of OX40 agonist ivuxolimab in advanced cancers. Study as a whole: Administration of intravenous ivuxolimab to patients occurred every 2 weeks at 0.01 to 10 mg/kg. Dose-escalation patients suffered from hepatocellular carcinoma, melanoma, renal cell or head and neck cancer.

Some clones are missing from TCRdb's copy, which holds only in-frame ones; the method was immunoSEQ multiplex PCR. The data contain tens of thousands of clones, around nine tenths of them singletons. Study-wide findings and caveats: CD8+ T cells were the subset that, on average, had more expanded clones than CD4+.

Notes on this clone: Antigen: not known.

Enrollment shut out patients with autoimmune disease history or systemic immunosuppression. The CDR3 covers 15 residues. CDR1 SGHRS and CDR2 YFSETQ come from the germline V gene. The sequencing used CD4+ or CD8+ T cells sorted from blood, collected in a trial of the OX40 agonist ivuxolimab. This TCR came from an adult with an advanced solid tumor such as melanoma, head and neck, liver or kidney cancer. The chain couples TRBV5-1 to TRBJ2-5; 7 nucleotides agree with TRBD1. The DNA end is more similar to TRBJ2-7, so the J call may be wrong. The CDR3 DNA reads as TGCGCCAGCAGCTTGGTAACAGGGGTTTACTACGAGCAGTACTTC. Residues: CASSLVTGVYYEQYF.